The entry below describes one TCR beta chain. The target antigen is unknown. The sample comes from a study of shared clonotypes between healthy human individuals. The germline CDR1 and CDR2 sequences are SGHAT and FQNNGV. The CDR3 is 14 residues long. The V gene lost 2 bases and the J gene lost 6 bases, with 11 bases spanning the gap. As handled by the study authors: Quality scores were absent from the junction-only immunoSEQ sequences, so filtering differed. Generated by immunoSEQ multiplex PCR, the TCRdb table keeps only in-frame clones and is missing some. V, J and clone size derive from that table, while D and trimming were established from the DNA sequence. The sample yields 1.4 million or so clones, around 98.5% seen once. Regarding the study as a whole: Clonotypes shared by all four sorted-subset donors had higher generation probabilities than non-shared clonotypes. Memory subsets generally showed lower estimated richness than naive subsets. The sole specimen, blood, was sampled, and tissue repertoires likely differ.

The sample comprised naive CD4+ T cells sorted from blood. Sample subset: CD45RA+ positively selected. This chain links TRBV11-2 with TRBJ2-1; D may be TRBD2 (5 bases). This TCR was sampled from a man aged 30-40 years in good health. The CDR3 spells CASSLMRAGNEQFF. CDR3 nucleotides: TGTGCCAGCAGCTTAATGCGGGCCGGCAATGAGCAGTTCTTC.